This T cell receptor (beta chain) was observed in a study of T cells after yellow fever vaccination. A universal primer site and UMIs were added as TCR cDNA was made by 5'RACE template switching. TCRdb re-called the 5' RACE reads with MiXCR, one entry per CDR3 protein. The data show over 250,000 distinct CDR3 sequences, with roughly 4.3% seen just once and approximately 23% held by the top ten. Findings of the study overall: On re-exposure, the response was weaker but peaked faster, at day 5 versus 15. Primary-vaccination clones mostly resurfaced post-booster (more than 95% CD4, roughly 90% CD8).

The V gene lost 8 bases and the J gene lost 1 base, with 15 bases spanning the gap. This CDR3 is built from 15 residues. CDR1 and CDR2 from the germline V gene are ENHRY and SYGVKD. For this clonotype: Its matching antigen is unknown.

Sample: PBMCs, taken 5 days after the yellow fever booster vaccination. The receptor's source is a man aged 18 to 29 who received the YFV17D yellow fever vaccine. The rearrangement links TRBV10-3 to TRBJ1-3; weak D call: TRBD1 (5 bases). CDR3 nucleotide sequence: TGTGCCATCGGTCCTGACAGCGTATCTGGAAACACCATATATTTT. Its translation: CAIGPDSVSGNTIYF.